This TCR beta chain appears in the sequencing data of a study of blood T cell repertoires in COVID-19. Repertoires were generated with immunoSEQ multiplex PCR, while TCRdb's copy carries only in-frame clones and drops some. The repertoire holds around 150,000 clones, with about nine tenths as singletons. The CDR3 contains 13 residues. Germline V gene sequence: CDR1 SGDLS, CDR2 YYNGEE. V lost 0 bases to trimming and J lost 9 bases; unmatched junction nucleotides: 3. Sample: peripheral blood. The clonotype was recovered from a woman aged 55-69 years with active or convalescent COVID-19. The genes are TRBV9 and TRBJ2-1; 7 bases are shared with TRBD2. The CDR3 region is CASSVAGGIEQFF. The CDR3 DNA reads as TGTGCCAGCAGCGTAGCCGGGGGGATTGAGCAGTTCTTC.